The following is a TCR beta chain sequence with its context. Using genomic DNA as the template, TCR beta VDJ and CDR3 profiling was carried out. Each CDR3 protein is one row after TCRdb ran MiXCR on the reads. Here the sample spans around 200,000 distinct CDR3 sequences, roughly 45% being singletons. These data belong to a study of CD8+CD57+ T cells in acquired aplastic anemia. Study context: About 3 ug was the average amount of DNA from sorted CD4+ and CD8+ cells.

V shed 8 bases and J shed 10 bases, with 9 bases lying between them. This CDR3 spans 10 amino acids. Germline V gene sequence: CDR1 SEHNR, CDR2 FQNEAQ (reference sequence). All patients picked for sequencing had shown, by flow cytometry, an expansion of CD8+CD57+ cells. Sequencing was carried out using sorted CD4+, CD8+, or CD8+CD57+ T cells (not recorded which) from PBMCs. The rearrangement uses TRBV7-9 and TRBJ2-1; D remains unclear. The TCR sequence derives from a human donor with aplastic anemia. CDR3 sequence (DNA): TGTGCCAGCTTCCCGAGGGAGCAGTTCTTC. Translated, it gives CASFPREQFF.